The 27 T cell receptor beta chains in this list originate from one sample, sequenced in a study of blood T cell repertoires in COVID-19. The repertoire was sequenced with immunoSEQ multiplex PCR; TCRdb's copy has only in-frame clones and lacks some. The sample lists about 260,000 clones; around four fifths were seen once. Input material: PBMCs or T cells enriched from blood (not recorded which). These receptors came from a young man with acute COVID-19.

The chain carries TRBV11-2 and TRBJ1-2; D is unclear. Trimming took off 5 bases at V and 4 bases at J, with 8 bases between the two ends. The germline V gene encodes CDR1 SGHAT and CDR2 FQNNGV. The CDR3 covers 12 residues. CDR3 coding DNA: TGTGCCAGCAGCCCCCACAGCTATGGCTACACCTTC. It is translated as CASSPHSYGYTF. Full variable domain (rest looked up from reference TRBV11-2 and TRBJ1-2): EAGVAQSPRYKIIEKRQSVAFWCNPISGHATLYWYQQILGQGPKLLIQFQNNGVVDDSQLPKDRFSAERLKGVDSTLKIQPAKLEDSAVYLCASSPHSYGYTFGSGTRLTVV.

J is TRBJ2-2 and V is TRBV6-1; perhaps TRBD2 as D (6 bases). Deletions cut 4 bases from V and 2 bases from J, with 17 bases between. Germline V gene data show CDR1 as MNHNS and CDR2 as SASEGT. The CDR3 runs 17 residues. DNA of the CDR3: TGTGCCAGCAGTGCGGCGGGACTGATGTCCAACACCGGGGAGCTGTTTTTT. Translated: CASSAAGLMSNTGELFF.

V gene TRBV18 combines with J gene TRBJ1-4, with D uncertain. V lost 8 bases and J 2 bases, leaving 15 bases between the germline ends. CDR1 is KGHSH and CDR2 is LQKENI in the germline V gene. The CDR3 length is 15 residues. The CDR3 DNA is TGTGCCAGCCAGGATCGGAGGTCCACTAATGAAAAACTGTTTTTT. It codes for CASQDRRSTNEKLFF.

This chain connects TRBV28 to TRBJ2-5; D possibly corresponds to TRBD2 (6 bases). The CDR3 sequence is 15 residues long. Germline V gives CDR1 MDHEN, CDR2 SYDVKM. V lost 2 bases to trimming and J lost 2 bases, with 12 bases between them. CDR3 nucleotide sequence: TGTGCCAGCAGTTTAGCGGGGTCGGGGCAAGAGACCCAGTACTTC. Its protein is CASSLAGSGQETQYF.

The chain recombines TRBV11-1 with TRBJ2-1, with 7 nucleotides matching TRBD2. The germline V gene encodes CDR1 SGHAT and CDR2 FQDESV (reference sequence). V trimming: 4 bases; J trimming: 9 bases; junction bases outside the gene matches: 12. The CDR3 extends over 15 amino acids. DNA for the CDR3: TGTGCCAGCAGCTCCGCCGGCGGGAGTAGAATTGAGCAGTTCTTC. The encoded protein is CASSSAGGSRIEQFF.

The chain combines TRBV5-1 with TRBJ2-3; no clear D. Germline loops: CDR1 SGHRS, CDR2 YFSETQ. V shed 5 bases and J shed 6 bases, with 7 bases lying between them. The CDR3 is made up of 11 amino acids. DNA of the CDR3: TGCGCCAGCAGGGCGGCGGATACGCAGTATTTT. Translated: CASRAADTQYF.

The chain has TRBV11-2 and TRBJ2-3; 10 bases are a match to TRBD1. The ends lost 4 bases at V and 6 bases at J; junction bases unmatched: 4. In germline, CDR1 is SGHAT, CDR2 FQNNGV. The CDR3 loop spans 14 amino acids. DNA of the CDR3: TGTGCCAGCAGCTCAGGACAGGGGGAGGATACGCAGTATTTT. Its translation is CASSSGQGEDTQYF.

The J gene is TRBJ2-3, the V gene TRBV9; D not certain. The CDR3 is made up of 17 amino acids. Trimming pared 3 bases from V and 3 bases from J, leaving 20 bases between. Germline V lookup: CDR1 SGDLS, CDR2 YYNGEE. The CDR3 protein is CASSAPESMAETDTQYF. The CDR3 DNA follows: TGTGCCAGCAGCGCCCCTGAGTCTATGGCGGAGACAGATACGCAGTATTTT.

V and J are TRBV29-1 and TRBJ2-3; 9 positions agree with TRBD1. J was trimmed by 3 bases and V by 8 bases; bases with no gene match: 9. Per the germline V gene, CDR1 is SQVTM and CDR2 is ANQGSEA. CDR3 length: 14 residues. This chain's CDR3 is CSHGGQGGTDTQYF. CDR3 coding DNA: TGCAGCCATGGGGGACAGGGTGGGACAGATACGCAGTATTTT.

This chain uses TRBV5-1 with TRBJ2-1, with 8 positions matching TRBD1. V was clipped by 4 bases and J by 7 bases; unmatched bases: 10. The CDR3 has 15 amino acids. Germline CDR1 and CDR2: SGHRS and YFSETQ. Written as DNA, the CDR3 is TGCGCCAGCAGCGAAGGGACAGGACGGGGGAATGAGCAGTTCTTC. This encodes CASSEGTGRGNEQFF.

This clone was observed a handful of times. The V call is TRBV9, the J call TRBJ1-5; D may be TRBD1 (6 bases). Germline V CDR1 and CDR2: SGDLS, YYNGEE. With 5 bases removed from V and 7 bases from J, the gap between germline ends came to 16 bases. This CDR3 has 14 residues. Here the CDR3 reads CASRANRVGQPQHF. The DNA for the CDR3 is TGTGCCAGCAGGGCTAACAGGGTTGGGCAGCCCCAGCATTTT.

The chain recombines TRBV30 with TRBJ1-4, with 7 bases that match TRBD1. The ends lost 0 bases at V and 8 bases at J; junction bases unmatched: 6. Looked up from germline, CDR1 is GTSNPN and CDR2 is SVGIG (reference sequence). CDR3 length equals 14 residues. CDR3 residues: CAWSVDRNGEKLFF. The CDR3, as DNA: TGTGCCTGGAGTGTGGACAGGAATGGAGAAAAACTGTTTTTT.

The V gene is TRBV12-5, the J gene TRBJ2-1; 13 nucleotides match TRBD2. Unmatched junction bases numbered 5, after V lost 3 bases and J lost 0 bases. CDR1 and CDR2 (germline): LGHNT, FRNRAP. This CDR3 is 18 amino acids long. DNA for the CDR3: TGTGCTAGTGGTTTCCGGACTAGCGGGAGACGCTCCTACAATGAGCAGTTCTTC. Protein sequence: CASGFRTSGRRSYNEQFF.

This chain uses TRBV13 with TRBJ1-2, with D maybe TRBD1 (5 bases). The V end was cut by 4 bases, the J end by 2 bases, with 11 bases between. The CDR3 has 14 amino acids. CDR1 is PRHDT and CDR2 is FYEKMQ in the germline V gene (reference sequence). The CDR3 DNA follows: TGTGCCAGCAGCTCGGGGACTGTGAACTATGGCTACACCTTC. Translation: CASSSGTVNYGYTF.

This chain connects TRBV5-1 to TRBJ1-1; D is unclear. The CDR3 contains 16 residues. V gave up 0 bases and J gave up 5 bases, with 17 bases separating them. Germline CDR1 reads SGHRS; CDR2 reads YFSETQ. The CDR3 sequence: CASSLVANHRGTEAFF. In DNA form, the CDR3 reads TGCGCCAGCAGCTTGGTAGCGAATCACCGGGGAACTGAAGCTTTCTTT. Together with reference TRBV5-1 and TRBJ1-1, the CDR3 gives the full variable domain: KAGVTQTPRYLIKTRGQQVTLSCSPISGHRSVSWYQQTPGQGLQFLFEYFSETQRNKGNFPGRFSGRQFSNSRSEMNVSTLELGDSALYLCASSLVANHRGTEAFFGQGTRLTVV.

The chain is built from TRBV4-1 and TRBJ2-2; TRBD1 is a possible D gene (5 bases). The V gene's germline CDR1 is MGHRA and CDR2 YSYEKL. The CDR3 has 15 residues. Trimming took off 0 bases at V and 6 bases at J, with 11 bases between the two ends. CDR3 in amino acids: CASSQERGLAGELFF. The DNA of the CDR3 is TGCGCCAGCAGCCAAGAAAGGGGTTTAGCCGGGGAGCTGTTTTTT.

V gene TRBV24-1 combines with J gene TRBJ1-2; D not resolved. The CDR3 contains 13 residues. The V end lost 3 bases, the J end lost 11 bases, and 15 bases lay between the germline ends. The germline gives CDR1 KGHDR, CDR2 SFDVKD. The CDR3 protein is CATSDAVAAPYTF. CDR3 bases: TGTGCCACCAGTGATGCGGTGGCCGCTCCGTACACCTTC.

V usage is TRBV27 and J usage is TRBJ2-1; TRBD1 matches 10 bases. The germline V gene encodes CDR1 MNHEY and CDR2 SMNVEV (reference sequence). Losses at the gene ends were 6 bases for V and 5 bases for J; bases not matched to a gene: 7. CDR3 length: 15 amino acids. DNA for the CDR3: TGTGCCAGCAGACCCGACAGGGGGCCGAACAATGAGCAGTTCTTC. Protein: CASRPDRGPNNEQFF.

In its sample, this clone was seen a few times. The chain employs TRBV5-6 and TRBJ1-4, with D perhaps TRBD1 (5 bases). The V end was cut by 2 bases, the J end by 4 bases, with 18 bases between. Germline V gene data show CDR1 as SGHDT and CDR2 as YYEEEE. This CDR3 spans 17 amino acids. The CDR3 coding sequence is TGTGCCAGCAGCTTAGTGTTAACGACAGCGATTAATGAAAAACTGTTTTTT. Its protein product is CASSLVLTTAINEKLFF.

This chain uses TRBV30 with TRBJ1-2; D call uncertain. Germline V gene sequence: CDR1 GTSNPN, CDR2 SVGIG (reference sequence). Deletions cut 1 base from V and 8 bases from J, with 11 bases between. The CDR3 totals 12 residues. CDR3 amino acids: CAWSGAPTGYTF. The DNA of the CDR3 is TGTGCCTGGAGTGGGGCCCCTACGGGCTACACCTTC.

The chain is built from TRBV15 and TRBJ1-1; D remains ambiguous. V was clipped by 1 base and J by 3 bases, with 12 bases between them. Germline V gene lookup returns CDR1 LNHNV and CDR2 YYDKDF (reference sequence). This CDR3 contains 15 residues. As DNA, the CDR3 is TGTGCCACCAGCAGAGTCCGTAAAGAGTACACTGAAGCTTTCTTT. This codes for CATSRVRKEYTEAFF.

The chain is built from TRBV6-5 and TRBJ2-1; 10 bases line up with TRBD1. Trimming took 2 bases from V and 6 from J; bases not matched to a gene: 4. Germline CDR1 reads MNHEY; CDR2 reads SVGAGI. This CDR3 has 15 residues. CDR3 in DNA: TGTGCCAGCAGTTACCTTGGGACAGGGGTCAATGAGCAGTTCTTC. Amino acids: CASSYLGTGVNEQFF.

The rearrangement links TRBV18 to TRBJ1-4; 7 positions agree with TRBD1. V dropped 8 bases and J dropped 4; count of bases not matched to a gene: 4. Germline V gene data show CDR1 as KGHSH and CDR2 as LQKENI. CDR3 length: 13 amino acids. The CDR3 region has the DNA TGTGCCAGCACCCGGGACAGTAATGAAAAACTGTTTTTT. Its translation is CASTRDSNEKLFF.

The chain employs TRBV11-1 and TRBJ2-1, with 8 bases matching TRBD2. Trimming cost V 3 bases and J 9 bases; bases outside gene matches: 4. CDR3 size: 13 residues. Germline-derived CDR1 and CDR2 are SGHAT and FQDESV (reference sequence). The CDR3 region is CASSFRGGSEQFF. The CDR3 coding sequence is TGTGCCAGCAGCTTTCGGGGGGGGAGTGAGCAGTTCTTC.

The chain combines TRBV28 with TRBJ2-2; TRBD2 might be the D (5 bases). The V end was cut by 7 bases, the J end by 3 bases, with 15 bases between. This CDR3 contains 15 residues. Germline assignment: CDR1 MDHEN and CDR2 SYDVKM. The CDR3 DNA reads TGTGCCAGCAAGCCGGGGTGGGTCGACACCGGGGAGCTGTTTTTT. This translates into CASKPGWVDTGELFF.

This clone was observed a handful of times. The rearrangement joins TRBV4-2 to TRBJ2-1, with D unresolved. V shed 0 bases and J shed 2 bases, with 11 bases lying between them. The CDR3 runs 16 residues. Germline CDR1 LGHNA, CDR2 YNFKEQ. The CDR3 DNA follows: TGTGCCAGCAGCCAAGATTCGGCGGTAACCTACAATGAGCAGTTCTTC. This translates into CASSQDSAVTYNEQFF.

V and J are TRBV19 and TRBJ2-1; TRBD2 matches at 8 bases. Germline V gives CDR1 LNHDA, CDR2 SQIVND (reference sequence). This CDR3 is 15 amino acids long. After removal of 2 bases from V and 7 bases from J, the junction contained 7 bases not matched to a gene. The CDR3 DNA reads TGTGCCAGTAGTATATTCCGGGAGGGCCTTAATGAGCAGTTCTTC. Translated, it gives CASSIFREGLNEQFF.